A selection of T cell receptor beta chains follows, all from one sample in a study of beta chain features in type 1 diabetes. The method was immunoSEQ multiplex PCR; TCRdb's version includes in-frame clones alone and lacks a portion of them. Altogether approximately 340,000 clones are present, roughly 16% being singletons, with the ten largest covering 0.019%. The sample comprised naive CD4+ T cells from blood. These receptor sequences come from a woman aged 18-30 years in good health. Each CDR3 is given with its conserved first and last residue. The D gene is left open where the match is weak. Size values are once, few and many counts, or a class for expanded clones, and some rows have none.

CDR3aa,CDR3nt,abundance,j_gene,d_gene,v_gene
CASSSYRQGSTEAFF,TGTGCCAGCAGCTCCTATCGACAGGGTAGCACTGAAGCTTTCTTT,few,TRBJ1-1,TRBD1,TRBV7-2
CASPARGNTEAFF,TGTGCCAGTCCCGCCCGGGGGAACACTGAAGCTTTCTTT,few,TRBJ1-1,.,TRBV14
CASSLIGGGGIQYF,TGTGCCAGCAGCTTAATCGGGGGAGGTGGCATTCAGTACTTC,.,TRBJ2-4,.,TRBV7-9
CASSSIHTNTEAFF,TGTGCCAGCAGTAGTATACATACGAACACTGAAGCTTTCTTT,few,TRBJ1-1,.,TRBV28
CAWRRVLTEAFF,TGTGCCTGGAGAAGAGTTCTCACTGAAGCTTTCTTT,.,TRBJ1-1,.,TRBV30
CASSGASGRAYEQYF,TGTGCCAGCAGTGGTGCTAGCGGGAGGGCTTACGAGCAGTACTTC,.,TRBJ2-7,TRBD2,TRBV2
CASSYPRGKDQPQHF,TGTGCCAGCAGTTACCCCAGAGGGAAGGATCAGCCCCAGCATTTT,.,TRBJ1-5,.,TRBV28
CASRWRTGELFF,TGTGCCAGTAGGTGGAGGACCGGGGAGCTGTTTTTT,.,TRBJ2-2,.,TRBV19
CASSLAREEVFF,TGTGCCAGCAGCTTAGCGAGGGAGGAAGTTTTCTTT,.,TRBJ1-1,.,TRBV7-9
CASSPLDTYEQYF,TGTGCCAGCTCACCTCTGGACACCTACGAGCAGTACTTC,.,TRBJ2-7,.,TRBV18